The table lists the clone carrying this T cell receptor beta chain with many counts. TCR beta CDR3 regions were amplified from RNA transcripts. TCR CDR3 regions were first amplified by RT-PCR with HTBI primers. MiXCR, applied by TCRdb to the multiplex PCR reads, yields one record per CDR3 protein. In the table there are hundreds of thousands of distinct CDR3 sequences, 14% to 15% of which are singletons. The CDR3 extends over 13 amino acids. Germline CDR1 GTSNPN, CDR2 SVGIG (reference sequence). The germline V and J ends were trimmed by 3 bases and 1 base, with 9 bases remaining between them. Disease duration was under 3 months in the ophthalmopathy patients, who also had a Clinical Activity Score of at least 3 and a NOSPECS grade of at least 4. The PBMCs were sourced from fresh peripheral blood (about 10 ml). The entry originates in a study of T cells in Graves' hyperthyroidism and ophthalmopathy.

The chain has TRBV30 and TRBJ1-1; TRBD1 is a possible D gene (5 bases). This sequence originates from a middle-aged woman with Graves' ophthalmopathy. The sample taken for sequencing was blood. CDR3 coding DNA: TGTGCCTGGAGCGGTGGACAGAACACTGAAGCTTTCTTT. Its protein product is CAWSGGQNTEAFF.